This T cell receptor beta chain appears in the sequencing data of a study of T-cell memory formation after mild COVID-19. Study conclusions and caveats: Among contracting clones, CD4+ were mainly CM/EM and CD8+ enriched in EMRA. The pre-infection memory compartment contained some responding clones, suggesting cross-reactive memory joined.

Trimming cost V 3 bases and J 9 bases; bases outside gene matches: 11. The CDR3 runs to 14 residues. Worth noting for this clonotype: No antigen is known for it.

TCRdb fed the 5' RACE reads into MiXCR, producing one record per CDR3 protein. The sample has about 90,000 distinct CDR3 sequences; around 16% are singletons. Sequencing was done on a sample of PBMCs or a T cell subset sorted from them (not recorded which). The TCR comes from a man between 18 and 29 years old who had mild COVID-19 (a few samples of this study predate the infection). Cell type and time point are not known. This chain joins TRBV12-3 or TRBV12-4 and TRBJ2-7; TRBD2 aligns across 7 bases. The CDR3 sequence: CASSLGGEVKVQYF. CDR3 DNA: TGTGCCAGCAGTTTGGGGGGGGAAGTAAAAGTGCAGTACTTC.